Below are 2 T cell receptor beta chains sequenced from a single sample in a study of T cell repertoires in aging, cancer and after chemotherapy. Peripheral blood genomic DNA, not sorted cells or RNA, was the template. A mixed TRB-A/B primer pool amplified rearranged TRB by multiplex touch-down PCR. TCRdb re-called the multiplex PCR reads through MiXCR, storing one row per CDR3 protein. In the table there are over 6,000 distinct CDR3 sequences, more than 35% of which are singletons. The material sequenced was blood. The receptor set was obtained from a human donor in good health.

This clonotype turned up a few times. The CDR3 DNA sequence: TGTGCCTGGAGGGGGACACCGAGCTACGAGCAGTACTTC. Translated: CAWRGTPSYEQYF. This chain links TRBV30 with TRBJ2-7; possibly TRBD1 for D (6 bases). The CDR3 totals 13 residues. Trimming pared 3 bases from V and 3 bases from J, leaving 12 bases between. CDR1 is GTSNPN, CDR2 SVGIG, per germline (reference sequence).

This sequence joins TRBV7-2 and TRBJ2-1; D is possibly TRBD2 (7 bases). The CDR3 totals 13 residues. Germline V CDR1 and CDR2: SGHTA, FQGNSA. V was shortened by 5 bases and J by 6 bases, with 11 bases between the two germline ends. Here the CDR3 reads CASSGGALNEQFF. CDR3 nucleotide sequence: TGTGCCAGCAGCGGGGGGGCGCTCAATGAGCAGTTCTTC.